Presented here are 24 T cell receptor beta chains from one specimen sequenced in a study of T cell changes during pregnancy in multiple sclerosis. Assay used: immunoSEQ multiplex PCR; TCRdb lists only in-frame clones, some missing. The table lists more than 50,000 clones, roughly nine tenths of them singletons. The sequenced sample was CD4+ T cells from peripheral blood mononuclear cells, obtained after pregnancy. These receptors came from a female donor in good health, enrolled as a control in a pregnancy study.

The rearrangement uses TRBV11-3 and TRBJ1-1; no reliable D call. The V end lost 1 base, the J end lost 8 bases, and 8 bases lay between the germline ends. The CDR3 is 12 residues long. Looked up from germline, CDR1 is SGHNT and CDR2 is YENEEA. In nucleotides, the CDR3 is TGTGCCAGCAGCTTAGGTCTAGGAGAAGCTTTCTTT. Amino acids: CASSLGLGEAFF.

The V call is TRBV11-1, the J call TRBJ2-5, with a weak D call TRBD1 (5 bases). The germline V and J ends were trimmed by 0 bases and 5 bases, with 13 bases remaining between them. The CDR3 loop spans 15 amino acids. CDR1 and CDR2 (germline): SGHAT, FQDESV (reference sequence). For the CDR3, the DNA is TGTGCCAGCAGCTTAGCGAGCGCCAGGGTGGAGACCCAGTACTTC. It is translated as CASSLASARVETQYF.

This clone was counted once. The CDR3 DNA reads as TGTGCCAGCAGTATCGGACAGGGCGACTATGGCTACACCTTC. It is translated as CASSIGQGDYGYTF. The chain uses TRBV9 and TRBJ1-2; 8 bases fit TRBD1. The CDR3 covers 14 residues. Per the germline V gene, CDR1 is SGDLS and CDR2 is YYNGEE. V lost 5 bases to trimming and J lost 3 bases; unmatched junction nucleotides: 6.

The chain carries TRBV18 and TRBJ2-5; TRBD1 aligns across 7 bases. In germline, CDR1 is KGHSH, CDR2 LQKENI. After removal of 3 bases from V and 2 bases from J, the junction contained 9 bases not matched to a gene. CDR3 length equals 16 residues. DNA for the CDR3: TGTGCCAGCTCACCGCGGCTACAGGGGATTCAAGAGACCCAGTACTTC. Translated: CASSPRLQGIQETQYF. The whole variable domain, remainder taken from reference TRBV18 and TRBJ2-5, is NAGVMQNPRHLVRRRGQEARLRCSPMKGHSHVYWYRQLPEEGLKFMVYLQKENIIDESGMPKERFSAEFPKEGPSILRIQQVVRGDSAAYFCASSPRLQGIQETQYFGPGTRLLVL.

This chain links TRBV5-1 with TRBJ1-1; tentatively, D is TRBD1 (6 bases). The V and J ends lost 0 bases and 1 base respectively, with 13 bases between them. The CDR3 spans 16 residues. Per the germline V gene, CDR1 is SGHRS and CDR2 is YFSETQ. As DNA, the CDR3 is TGCGCCAGCAGCTTGGCCCCGGGGGGGGCGAACACTGAAGCTTTCTTT. Translated: CASSLAPGGANTEAFF.

V usage is TRBV2 and J usage is TRBJ1-5; possible D gene TRBD1, 6 bases. This CDR3 has 14 amino acids. Per germline, CDR1 SNHLY and CDR2 FYNNEI. Trimming removed 4 bases from V and 5 bases from J, with 12 bases in between. The CDR3 coding sequence is TGTGCCAGCAGTGCCCGACAGGACTATCAGCCCCAGCATTTT. Encoded protein: CASSARQDYQPQHF.

The CDR3 DNA reads TGCGCCAGCAGCTTGGGGTCAGGCACAGATACGCAGTATTTT. This gives the protein CASSLGSGTDTQYF. J is TRBJ2-3 and V is TRBV5-1; no clear D gene. This CDR3 region has 14 residues. Trimming took 0 bases from V and 1 from J, leaving 6 bases between them. The V gene's germline CDR1 is SGHRS and CDR2 YFSETQ.

This clone has more than one count but fewer than ten. The chain employs TRBV14 and TRBJ2-1, with D perhaps matching TRBD1 (6 bases). The CDR3 contains 16 residues. V lost 1 base and J lost 7, with 17 bases in between. The germline V gene encodes CDR1 SGHDN and CDR2 FVKESK. The CDR3 DNA follows: TGTGCCAGCAGCCAAGGCGGCAGGGGTATATGGAATGAGCAGTTCTTC. It is translated as CASSQGGRGIWNEQFF.

This clone has only one observation. Written as DNA, the CDR3 is TGTGCCAGTACCTTTGCGGGGGTGCAGTTCTTC. This sequence encodes CASTFAGVQFF. This chain links TRBV19 with TRBJ2-1, with 7 bases identical to TRBD2. The V and J ends lost 7 bases and 12 bases, in that order; junction bases with no gene match: 6. The CDR3 is 11 residues long. Germline assignment: CDR1 LNHDA and CDR2 SQIVND (reference sequence). Combining the CDR3 with reference TRBV19 and TRBJ2-1 gives the whole variable domain DGGITQSPKYLFRKEGQNVTLSCEQNLNHDAMYWYRQDPGQGLRLIYYSQIVNDFQKGDIAEGYSVSREKKESFPLTVTSAQKNPTAFYLCASTFAGVQFFGPGTRLTVL.

The gene calls are TRBV7-2 and TRBJ2-1, with 7 bases matching TRBD2. CDR3 length: 15 residues. CDR1 and CDR2 from the germline V gene are SGHTA and FQGNSA. The V and J ends lost 5 bases and 1 base, in that order; junction bases with no gene match: 5. CDR3 coding DNA: TGTGCCAGCAGCCAAAGCGGGGCGTCCTACAATGAGCAGTTCTTC. Protein sequence: CASSQSGASYNEQFF. Full variable domain (remainder filled in from reference TRBV7-2 and TRBJ2-1): GAGVSQSPSNKVTEKGKDVELRCDPISGHTALYWYRQSLGQGLEFLIYFQGNSAPDKSGLPSDRFSAERTGGSVSTLTIQRTQQEDSAVYLCASSQSGASYNEQFFGPGTRLTVL.

The chain is built from TRBV4-1 and TRBJ2-1, with 9 bases fitting TRBD2. CDR3 length: 15 amino acids. Germline assignment: CDR1 MGHRA and CDR2 YSYEKL. The ends lost 4 bases at V and 4 bases at J; junction bases unmatched: 5. In DNA, the CDR3 is TGCGCCAGCAGCCGTAGCGGGGGACAATACAATGAGCAGTTCTTC. Translated: CASSRSGGQYNEQFF.

V gene TRBV27 combines with J gene TRBJ2-6, with a weak D call TRBD1 (6 bases). Germline V gives CDR1 MNHEY, CDR2 SMNVEV (reference sequence). The CDR3 is 14 amino acids. The germline V and J ends were trimmed by 6 bases and 0 bases, with 6 bases remaining between them. The CDR3 protein is CASRDSSGANVLTF. In DNA form, the CDR3 reads TGTGCCAGCAGGGACAGCTCTGGGGCCAACGTCCTGACTTTC.

The V and J genes are TRBV7-9 and TRBJ1-5, with TRBD1 identical over 8 bases. Trimming at V came to 5 bases and at J to 0 bases, leaving 3 bases not matched to a gene. CDR3 length: 15 amino acids. Per the germline V gene, CDR1 is SEHNR and CDR2 is FQNEAQ (reference sequence). The CDR3 region is CASSQGQGSNQPQHF. The CDR3 DNA is TGTGCCAGCAGCCAAGGACAGGGTAGCAATCAGCCCCAGCATTTT.

V is TRBV5-1 and J is TRBJ2-7, with D possibly being TRBD1 (5 bases). The V end was cut by 0 bases, the J end by 2 bases, with 12 bases between. Germline CDR1 SGHRS, CDR2 YFSETQ. The CDR3 contains 15 residues. CDR3 protein: CASSLGQGPAYEQYF. The CDR3 DNA reads TGCGCCAGCAGCTTGGGGCAGGGCCCAGCCTACGAGCAGTACTTC.

The gene calls are TRBV5-4 and TRBJ1-6; D gene uncertain. Trimming took 0 bases from V and 10 from J, leaving 11 bases between them. The V gene's germline CDR1 is SGHNT and CDR2 YYREEE (reference sequence). The CDR3 sequence is 14 residues long. CDR3 coding DNA: TGTGCCAGCAGCTTGGCCGGGGAAAGGTCACCCCTCCACTTT. Residues: CASSLAGERSPLHF.

This chain links TRBV6-4 with TRBJ1-2; maybe TRBD1 (5 bases). Trimming removed 0 bases from V and 7 bases from J, with 12 bases in between. The CDR3 runs 14 residues. Germline lookup yields CDR1 MRHNA and CDR2 SNTAGT. The DNA of the CDR3 is TGTGCCAGCAGTGACTCTGCAGGGTGGGGTGGCTACACCTTC. It specifies CASSDSAGWGGYTF.

Here the CDR3 reads CASSPGSPYEQYF. CDR3 DNA: TGTGCCAGTAGCCCCGGGTCGCCGTACGAGCAGTACTTC. This chain uses TRBV19 with TRBJ2-7, with unresolved D. This CDR3 contains 13 residues. V was shortened by 6 bases and J by 4 bases, with 13 bases between the two germline ends. Germline values: CDR1 LNHDA, CDR2 SQIVND (reference sequence).

V and J are TRBV4-2 and TRBJ1-5; D may be TRBD1 (5 bases). Between the trimmed V and J ends, which lost 0 bases and 4 bases, there was a span of 13 bases. CDR1 and CDR2 (germline): LGHNA, YNFKEQ. The CDR3 is made up of 16 amino acids. CDR3 sequence (DNA): TGTGCCAGCAGCCAAGATGGGCAGGGCAAAAATCAGCCCCAGCATTTT. Its translation: CASSQDGQGKNQPQHF.

This chain connects TRBV6-5 to TRBJ1-1; TRBD1 matches 8 bases. The J segment lost 2 bases and the V segment lost 3 bases, leaving 8 bases of the junction unmatched. The V gene's germline CDR1 is MNHEY and CDR2 SVGAGI. The CDR3 is made up of 16 amino acids. CDR3 residues: CASSYSGQGTNTEAFF. DNA for the CDR3: TGTGCCAGCAGTTATTCCGGACAGGGCACAAACACTGAAGCTTTCTTT.

This clone has just a few counts. The rearrangement joins TRBV30 to TRBJ1-1; D perhaps matches TRBD1 (6 bases). V lost 0 bases and J lost 2, with 13 bases in between. The length of the CDR3 is 15 residues. CDR1 is GTSNPN, CDR2 SVGIG, per germline (reference sequence). CDR3 sequence (DNA): TGTGCCTGGAGTGTAATGGCAGGGGCAAACACTGAAGCTTTCTTT. Translated: CAWSVMAGANTEAFF.

This chain uses TRBV6-6 with TRBJ1-2; D gene uncertain. The V and J ends lost 0 bases and 6 bases respectively, with 8 bases between them. The germline CDR1 and CDR2 sequences are MNHNY and SVGAGI (reference sequence). CDR3 size: 13 residues. DNA for the CDR3: TGTGCCAGCAGTTACTCGATCTCTAATGGCTACACCTTC. Translation gives CASSYSISNGYTF.

The rearrangement links TRBV6-1 to TRBJ1-5, with TRBD1 matching 8 bases. CDR1 and CDR2 from the germline V gene are MNHNS and SASEGT. The J segment lost 0 bases and the V segment lost 4 bases, leaving 5 bases of the junction unmatched. The CDR3 consists of 16 residues. CDR3 sequence (DNA): TGTGCCAGCAGTGGGGACAGGTACTATAGCAATCAGCCCCAGCATTTT. Encoded protein: CASSGDRYYSNQPQHF.

The chain recombines TRBV5-4 with TRBJ2-6; 10 bases are shared with TRBD1. The germline V gene encodes CDR1 SGHNT and CDR2 YYREEE (reference sequence). There are 20 residues in the CDR3. V lost 3 bases to trimming and J lost 0 bases; unmatched junction nucleotides: 12. CDR3 DNA: TGTGCCAGCAGCTATCCCTCGGGGACAGGGGTTTCCTCTGGGGCCAACGTCCTGACTTTC. Residues: CASSYPSGTGVSSGANVLTF.

This clone was seen once. The V and J genes are TRBV7-8 and TRBJ1-6, with TRBD1 matching 8 bases. Germline V gives CDR1 SGHVS, CDR2 FQNEAQ. V lost 4 bases and J lost 4; bases outside the gene matches: 3. The CDR3 loop spans 15 amino acids. The CDR3 DNA sequence: TGTGCCAGCAGCTCAGGGGGCATTTATAATTCACCCCTCCACTTT. This codes for CASSSGGIYNSPLHF.